Presented here are 18 T cell receptor beta chains from one specimen sequenced in a study of early T cells in non-severe SARS-CoV-2 infection. TCRdb passed the 5' RACE reads through MiXCR, listing each CDR3 protein once. This table has more than 60,000 distinct CDR3 sequences, less than 15% appearing once. Material for sequencing was whole blood. The receptors here all came from an adult who was a healthcare worker with PCR-confirmed SARS-CoV-2 infection or an uninfected control (not recorded which).

There are a few counts of this clonotype. This sequence joins TRBV29-1 and TRBJ1-4; no clear D. V was pared by 6 bases and J by 4 bases, with 6 bases between. The germline CDR1 and CDR2 sequences are SQVTM and ANQGSEA. This CDR3 comprises 11 residues. Here the CDR3 reads CSVERNEKLFF. CDR3 in DNA: TGCAGCGTCGAACGTAATGAAAAACTGTTTTTT.

This clonotype has a handful of counts. The V call is TRBV6-2 or TRBV6-3, the J call TRBJ2-1; D is tentatively TRBD1 or TRBD2 (5 bases each). The CDR3 has 13 amino acids. V was pared by 6 bases and J by 9 bases, with 15 bases between. Germline V gene sequence: CDR1 MNHEY, CDR2 SVGEGT. The CDR3 nucleotides are TGTGCCAGCAGCGGGACCTTAGGCGGTGAGCAGTTCTTC. Translating gives CASSGTLGGEQFF.

The chain uses TRBV5-5 and TRBJ2-1, with 8 bases lining up with TRBD2. V dropped 3 bases and J dropped 4; count of bases not matched to a gene: 6. Looked up from germline, CDR1 is SGHKS and CDR2 is YYEKEE (reference sequence). CDR3 length: 15 amino acids. The DNA for the CDR3 is TGTGCCAGCAGCTCTCCGGGACTAGAGTACAATGAGCAGTTCTTC. Amino acids: CASSSPGLEYNEQFF.

The rearrangement uses TRBV4-2 and TRBJ2-1; maybe TRBD1 (6 bases). The CDR3 is 13 amino acids. Trimming removed 3 bases at V and 10 bases at J, with 13 bases between. Germline V lookup: CDR1 LGHNA, CDR2 YNFKEQ. The CDR3 loop is CASSQARDTEQFF. CDR3 DNA: TGTGCCAGCAGCCAGGCCCGGGACACAGAGCAGTTCTTC.

The chain recombines TRBV7-2 with TRBJ2-7; D not resolved. CDR3 size: 15 residues. V was cut by 1 base and J by 2 bases, with 12 bases left in between. Germline loops: CDR1 SGHTA, CDR2 FQGNSA. The CDR3 region is CASSLVRQTAYEQYF. The CDR3 coding sequence is TGTGCCAGCAGCTTAGTACGGCAGACCGCCTACGAGCAGTACTTC.

This clonotype showed up just a few times. The V call is TRBV28, the J call TRBJ2-7; tentatively, D is TRBD2 (6 bases). The CDR3 has 13 amino acids. The ends were cut back, 8 bases at V and 0 bases at J, with 11 bases in the middle. Per the germline V gene, CDR1 is MDHEN and CDR2 is SYDVKM. The CDR3 spells CASDGGTSYEQYF. The CDR3 DNA reads as TGTGCCAGCGACGGAGGGACCTCCTACGAGCAGTACTTC. The entire variable domain, with the rest obtained from reference TRBV28 and TRBJ2-7, is as follows: DVKVTQSSRYLVKRTGEKVFLECVQDMDHENMFWYRQDPGLGLRLIYFSYDVKMKEKGDIPEGYSVSREKKERFSLILESASTNQTSMYLCASDGGTSYEQYFGPGTRLTVT.

This chain joins TRBV5-1 and TRBJ2-2, with TRBD2 matching 10 bases. Germline V lookup: CDR1 SGHRS, CDR2 YFSETQ. The CDR3 totals 18 residues. V was pared by 0 bases and J by 2 bases, with 7 bases of the junction left unmatched. As DNA, the CDR3 is TGCGCCAGCAGCTTGGAGCAAGCGGGAGGGCTAAACACCGGGGAGCTGTTTTTT. It encodes CASSLEQAGGLNTGELFF. The complete variable domain, with remaining parts taken from reference TRBV5-1 and TRBJ2-2, reads KAGVTQTPRYLIKTRGQQVTLSCSPISGHRSVSWYQQTPGQGLQFLFEYFSETQRNKGNFPGRFSGRQFSNSRSEMNVSTLELGDSALYLCASSLEQAGGLNTGELFFGEGSRLTVL.

This clonotype was recorded many times. This chain joins TRBV20-1 and TRBJ1-5; D gene unclear. The CDR3 contains 14 residues. Trimming pared 4 bases from V and 5 bases from J, leaving 15 bases between. Germline values: CDR1 DFQATT, CDR2 SNEGSKA (reference sequence). The CDR3 DNA reads as TGCAGTGCTATCCCCAAGGAGGGAGATCAGCCCCAGCATTTT. This codes for CSAIPKEGDQPQHF.

J is TRBJ2-5 and V is TRBV24-1; TRBD2 is a possible D gene (5 bases). The length of the CDR3 is 12 residues. V gave up 7 bases and J gave up 5 bases, with 10 bases separating them. CDR1 is KGHDR and CDR2 is SFDVKD in the germline V gene. CDR3 sequence reads: CATSVSAETQYF. The CDR3 nucleotides are TGTGCCACCAGCGTTAGCGCGGAGACCCAGTACTTC.

In its sample, this clonotype was seen many times. The V call is TRBV3-1, the J call TRBJ1-6, with D hard to call. This CDR3 is 15 amino acids long. V was trimmed by 4 bases and J by 4 bases, leaving 11 bases between them. Germline V gene data show CDR1 as LGHDT and CDR2 as YNNKEL (reference sequence). CDR3 protein: CASSLSDGYNSPLHF. The CDR3, as DNA: TGTGCCAGCAGCCTTTCCGACGGGTATAATTCACCCCTCCACTTT. Based on the CDR3 plus reference TRBV3-1 and TRBJ1-6, the full variable domain is DTAVSQTPKYLVTQMGNDKSIKCEQNLGHDTMYWYKQDSKKFLKIMFSYNNKELIINETVPNRFSPKSPDKAHLNLHINSLELGDSAVYFCASSLSDGYNSPLHFGNGTRLTVT.

This rearrangement joins TRBV6-2 or TRBV6-3 to TRBJ2-2; 9 positions match TRBD1. The CDR3 has 18 residues. Losses at the gene ends were 8 bases for V and 0 bases for J; bases not matched to a gene: 13. The V gene's germline CDR1 is MNHEY and CDR2 SVGEGT. The CDR3 bases are TGTGCCAGCTCGAGACCCCGGGACAGGGCTTCGAACACCGGGGAGCTGTTTTTT. Translating gives CASSRPRDRASNTGELFF.

This chain joins TRBV11-2 and TRBJ2-5; 13 bases are shared with TRBD2. V lost 4 bases, J lost 2 bases, and 1 base stayed unmatched. The CDR3 has 15 amino acids. CDR1 is SGHAT and CDR2 is FQNNGV in the germline V gene. This CDR3 reads CASSSGLAGQETQYF. CDR3 DNA: TGTGCCAGCAGCTCGGGACTAGCGGGGCAAGAGACCCAGTACTTC. The full variable domain, with the rest looked up from reference TRBV11-2 and TRBJ2-5, is EAGVAQSPRYKIIEKRQSVAFWCNPISGHATLYWYQQILGQGPKLLIQFQNNGVVDDSQLPKDRFSAERLKGVDSTLKIQPAKLEDSAVYLCASSSGLAGQETQYFGPGTRLLVL.

The chain carries TRBV28 and TRBJ1-5; 8 nucleotides agree with TRBD1. The germline gives CDR1 MDHEN, CDR2 SYDVKM. CDR3 size: 15 residues. The J segment lost 7 bases and the V segment lost 6 bases, leaving 11 bases of the junction unmatched. CDR3 in DNA: TGTGCCAGCAGCGTCCTTGACAGGGGCGGGCAGCCCCAGCATTTT. Protein sequence: CASSVLDRGGQPQHF.

This clonotype was found many times. The chain links TRBV11-2 to TRBJ2-2; 13 bases fit TRBD2. The CDR3 loop spans 16 amino acids. V lost 6 bases to trimming and J lost 6 bases; unmatched junction nucleotides: 7. From germline, CDR1 is SGHAT and CDR2 FQNNGV. The DNA of the CDR3 is TGTGCCAGCAGAGATGGACTAGCGGGAGTCGCCGGGGAGCTGTTTTTT. Translation: CASRDGLAGVAGELFF.

This clonotype was detected ten times or more. J is TRBJ2-2 and V is TRBV7-3; D ambiguous. Germline assignment: CDR1 SGHTA and CDR2 FQGTGA. The V end was cut by 4 bases, the J end by 4 bases, with 7 bases between. This CDR3 spans 13 amino acids. The CDR3: CASSYLGTGELFF. The CDR3 DNA sequence: TGTGCCAGCAGCTACTTGGGCACCGGGGAGCTGTTTTTT. The full variable domain, in which reference TRBV7-3 and TRBJ2-2 provide the parts outside the CDR3, is GAGVSQTPSNKVTEKGKYVELRCDPISGHTALYWYRQSLGQGPEFLIYFQGTGAADDSGLPNDRFFAVRPEGSVSTLKIQRTERGDSAVYLCASSYLGTGELFFGEGSRLTVL.

This clonotype has ten or more counts. This chain uses TRBV7-2 with TRBJ2-7; no definite D call. The CDR3 is made up of 15 amino acids. Germline V gene data show CDR1 as SGHTA and CDR2 as FQGNSA. Trimming took off 0 bases at V and 5 bases at J, with 14 bases between the two ends. CDR3 residues: CASSLAGPSFDEQYF. The CDR3 DNA is TGTGCCAGCAGCTTAGCCGGCCCCTCCTTTGACGAGCAGTACTTC.

V is TRBV28 and J is TRBJ2-7; D call uncertain. Trimming cost V 2 bases and J 8 bases, with 10 bases left between them. There are 12 residues in the CDR3. Germline CDR1 MDHEN, CDR2 SYDVKM. The CDR3 DNA reads TGTGCCAGCAGTTTAACGGGTTCCAAGCAGTACTTC. Translating gives CASSLTGSKQYF.

The table lists this clonotype with a count of one. The chain has TRBV4-2 and TRBJ2-2; D remains unclear. V shed 2 bases and J shed 4 bases, with 14 bases lying between them. The length of the CDR3 is 16 residues. Germline V lookup: CDR1 LGHNA, CDR2 YNFKEQ. CDR3 bases: TGTGCCAGCAGCCAACACCCGACTCCGTCCACCGGGGAGCTGTTTTTT. It yields the protein CASSQHPTPSTGELFF.